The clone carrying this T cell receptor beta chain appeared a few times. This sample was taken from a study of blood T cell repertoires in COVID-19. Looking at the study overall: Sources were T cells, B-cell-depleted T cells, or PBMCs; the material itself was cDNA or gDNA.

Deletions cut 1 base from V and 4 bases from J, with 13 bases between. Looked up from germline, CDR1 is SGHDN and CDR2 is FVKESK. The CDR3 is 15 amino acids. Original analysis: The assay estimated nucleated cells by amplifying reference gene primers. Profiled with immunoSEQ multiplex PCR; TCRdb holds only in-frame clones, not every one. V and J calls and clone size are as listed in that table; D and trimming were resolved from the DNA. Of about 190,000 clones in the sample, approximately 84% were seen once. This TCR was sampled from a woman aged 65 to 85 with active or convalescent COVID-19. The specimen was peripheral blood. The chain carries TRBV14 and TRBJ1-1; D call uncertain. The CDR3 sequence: CASSQVAGVSTEAFF. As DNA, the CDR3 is TGTGCCAGCAGCCAAGTGGCGGGCGTAAGCACTGAAGCTTTCTTT.